This T cell receptor (beta chain) was profiled in a study of cytomegalovirus exposure and HLA in healthy donors. The PCR made use of 60 Vbeta and 13 Jbeta primers. Assay: immunoSEQ multiplex PCR; the TCRdb copy retains only in-frame clones and omits some. The repertoire has 130,000 to 150,000 clones, 73% of them found once; the top ten carry roughly 1.3%. The V gene lost 4 bases and the J gene lost 3 bases, with 13 bases spanning the gap. There are 14 residues in the CDR3. Germline assignment: CDR1 SGHNT and CDR2 YYREEE (reference sequence). Sequenced material: PBMCs. The sequence derives from a woman aged 40 to 55 in good health and CMV-seronegative. This chain joins TRBV5-4 and TRBJ1-1; tentative D call: TRBD1 (5 bases). The CDR3 sequence is CASSGREEYTEAFF. CDR3 in DNA: TGTGCCAGCAGCGGCAGGGAGGAGTACACTGAAGCTTTCTTT.